The 14 T cell receptor beta chains reported below all come from one sample, sequenced in a study of CD4 and CD8 cells across lung adenocarcinoma regions. TCRdb re-called the PCR reads with MiXCR, one entry per CDR3 protein. The sample lists about 5,200 distinct CDR3 sequences; approximately 50% were seen once. Sequenced input: CD4+ T cells from the margin of a lung tumor. The receptors derive from a male donor with lung adenocarcinoma. The CD4 and CD8 labels of this study may be unreliable.

This clonotype was seen just once. This chain uses TRBV6-1 with TRBJ1-2; 7 nucleotides align to TRBD1. CDR1 is MNHNS and CDR2 is SASEGT in the germline V gene. The junction had 4 bases not matched to a gene; V was cut back by 1 base and J by 5 bases. The CDR3 loop spans 14 amino acids. The CDR3 here is CASSEGTGLYGYTF. CDR3 nucleotide sequence: TGTGCCAGCAGTGAAGGGACAGGTCTATATGGCTACACCTTC.

The chain employs TRBV6-1 and TRBJ2-3, with TRBD1 matching 9 bases. From germline, CDR1 is MNHNS and CDR2 SASEGT. The CDR3 loop spans 15 amino acids. The V gene end was trimmed by 3 bases and the J gene end by 2 bases; junction bases not matched to a gene: 3. The CDR3 sequence: CASSDRTGVTDTQYF. For the CDR3, the DNA is TGTGCCAGCAGTGATAGGACAGGGGTCACAGATACGCAGTATTTT.

Note on this clonotype: One junction end does not reproduce the germline sequence, and a read error may be involved. J is TRBJ2-2 and V is TRBV10-3, with 7 bases fitting TRBD1. CDR3 length: 14 amino acids. Germline CDR1 reads ENHRY; CDR2 reads SYGVKD. CDR3 in DNA: TGTGCCGTCAGACAGGGTCTGAACACCGGGGAGCTGTTTTTT. Its protein product is CAVRQGLNTGELFF.

This clonotype came up a few times. The V call is TRBV4-1, the J call TRBJ2-1, with TRBD1 matching over 8 bases. Germline values: CDR1 MGHRA, CDR2 YSYEKL. The J segment lost 6 bases and the V segment lost 0 bases, leaving 4 bases of the junction unmatched. This CDR3 has 15 residues. CDR3 protein: CASSQDLGQGNEQFF. Here the CDR3 DNA reads TGCGCCAGCAGCCAAGATCTAGGACAGGGCAATGAGCAGTTCTTC.

The chain is built from TRBV6-5 and TRBJ2-7; 11 bases line up with TRBD2. The germline gives CDR1 MNHEY, CDR2 SVGAGI. Unmatched junction bases numbered 4, after V lost 2 bases and J lost 1 base. The CDR3 length is 16 residues. CDR3 residues: CASSYAGTSGSYEQYF. The CDR3 DNA reads TGTGCCAGCAGTTACGCCGGGACTAGCGGATCCTACGAGCAGTACTTC.

The chain carries TRBV6-1 and TRBJ2-5; D may be TRBD2 (6 bases). Germline values: CDR1 MNHNS, CDR2 SASEGT. V lost 4 bases to trimming and J lost 1 base, with 13 bases between them. The CDR3 is made up of 15 amino acids. The CDR3 reads CASSGASVPQETQYF. For the CDR3, the DNA is TGTGCCAGCAGTGGCGCTAGCGTACCCCAAGAGACCCAGTACTTC.

This clonotype was found once. The rearrangement links TRBV4-1 to TRBJ2-3; D may correspond to TRBD1 or TRBD2 (7 bases each). CDR1 is MGHRA, CDR2 YSYEKL, per germline. The CDR3 contains 16 residues. Trimming cost V 3 bases and J 2 bases, with 15 bases left between them. The CDR3 sequence: CASSQPGGGVTDTQYF. The DNA for the CDR3 is TGCGCCAGCAGCCAGCCAGGGGGGGGGGTCACAGATACGCAGTATTTT.

This clonotype was observed a handful of times. The rearrangement uses TRBV10-3 and TRBJ1-3; unclear D gene. Germline-derived CDR1 and CDR2 are ENHRY and SYGVKD. The CDR3 is made up of 14 amino acids. Between the trimmed V and J ends, which lost 9 bases and 0 bases, there was a span of 12 bases. The CDR3 DNA follows: TGTGCCATACAAAATGTGATCTCTGGAAACACCATATATTTT. This translates into CAIQNVISGNTIYF.

A few counts support this clonotype. The J gene is TRBJ2-1, the V gene TRBV3-1, with 9 nucleotides matching TRBD1. The CDR3 consists of 15 residues. The germline V gene has CDR1 LGHDT and CDR2 YNNKEL (reference sequence). J lost 7 bases, V lost 2 bases, and 6 bases had no gene match. The CDR3 DNA sequence: TGTGCCAGCAGCCAACTCGGGACAGGGAGGAATGAGCAGTTCTTC. Protein sequence: CASSQLGTGRNEQFF.

This clonotype was recorded a few times. This chain joins TRBV6-1 and TRBJ2-1; no clear D gene. This CDR3 has 11 amino acids. The germline V and J ends were trimmed by 2 bases and 9 bases, with 5 bases remaining between them. CDR1 MNHNS and CDR2 SASEGT come from the germline V gene. This CDR3 is CASSEMVEQFF. Here the CDR3 DNA reads TGTGCCAGCAGTGAAATGGTTGAGCAGTTCTTC.

By sample fraction, this clonotype is medium-sized. V is TRBV7-8 and J is TRBJ2-3; D gene unclear. With 5 bases removed from V and 0 bases from J, the gap between germline ends came to 6 bases. Germline CDR1 reads SGHVS; CDR2 reads FQNEAQ. The CDR3 contains 13 residues. CDR3 bases: TGTGCCAGCAGCCGGATTAGCACAGATACGCAGTATTTT. Translation gives CASSRISTDTQYF.

The J gene is TRBJ2-1, the V gene TRBV6-2 or TRBV6-3; D may be TRBD1 (6 bases). The CDR3 consists of 12 residues. The germline V gene encodes CDR1 MNHEY and CDR2 SVGEGT. The V gene lost 4 bases and the J gene lost 10 bases, with 11 bases spanning the gap. DNA for the CDR3: TGTGCCAGCAGTTCCGCGGACAGAGAGCAGTTCTTC. Translating it yields CASSSADREQFF.

By sample fraction, this clonotype is medium-sized. This chain uses TRBV7-2 with TRBJ2-1; maybe TRBD1 (5 bases). The J call may be mistaken, given a closer DNA end match to TRBJ2-5. From germline, CDR1 is SGHTA and CDR2 FQGNSA. The CDR3 totals 14 residues. The CDR3 reads CASSLDQGGETQYF. The DNA of the CDR3 is TGTGCCAGCAGCTTAGATCAGGGTGGGGAGACCCAGTACTTC.

As to this clonotype: One junction end disagrees with the germline gene, perhaps due to a read error. Here the CDR3 reads CASSDLGGSSKNMQYF. The CDR3 coding sequence is TGTGCCAGCAGTGATTTGGGGGGCTCTAGCAAAAACATGCAGTACTTT. The chain has TRBV6-1 and TRBJ2-3, with D possibly called TRBD1 or TRBD2 (6 bases each). The CDR3 loop spans 16 amino acids. CDR1 and CDR2 (germline): MNHNS, SASEGT.